This T cell receptor beta chain was captured in a study of T cell responses to AZD1222 COVID-19 vaccine. The length of the CDR3 is 17 residues. Trimming pared 0 bases from V and 5 bases from J, leaving 19 bases between. The germline CDR1 and CDR2 sequences are SGHAT and FQNNGV. Notes on the study in general: Donors were mostly white British, more females; clonal diversity possibly underestimated. Vaccine-associated CD4 TCRs spanned spike, dominant at 160-218 and 743-854. The study found Spike-specific TCR breadth and depth rose after two AZD1222 doses.

Remarks on this clone: Antigen specificity is unknown.

TCRdb keeps only in-frame clones here, not all; method: immunoSEQ multiplex PCR. Among around 130,000 clones listed, about 90% were seen once. This chain connects TRBV11-2 to TRBJ2-5; possible D gene TRBD2, 6 bases. This receptor was taken from an adult who received the MenACWY meningococcal vaccine as a control. The sample consisted of peripheral blood, taken 28 days after the second dose of the MenACWY control vaccine. CDR3 nucleotides: TGTGCCAGCAGCTTAGAGGGGGGAGGTACTGTTTGGGAGACCCAGTACTTC. Its translation is CASSLEGGGTVWETQYF.